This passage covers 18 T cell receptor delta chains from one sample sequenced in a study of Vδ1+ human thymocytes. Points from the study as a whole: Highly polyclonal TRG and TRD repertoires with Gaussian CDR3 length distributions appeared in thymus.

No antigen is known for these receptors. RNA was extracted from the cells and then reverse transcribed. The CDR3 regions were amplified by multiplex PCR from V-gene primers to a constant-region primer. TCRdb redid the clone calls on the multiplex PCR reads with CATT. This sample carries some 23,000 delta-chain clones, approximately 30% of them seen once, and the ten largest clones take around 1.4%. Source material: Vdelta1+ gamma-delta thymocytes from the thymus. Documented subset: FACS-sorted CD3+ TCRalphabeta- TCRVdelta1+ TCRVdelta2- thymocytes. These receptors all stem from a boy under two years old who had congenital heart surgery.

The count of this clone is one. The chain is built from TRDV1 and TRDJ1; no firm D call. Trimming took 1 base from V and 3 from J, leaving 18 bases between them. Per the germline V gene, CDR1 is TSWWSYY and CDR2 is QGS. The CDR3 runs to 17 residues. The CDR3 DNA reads TGTGCTCTTGGGGAACCCTCCCCCCTCACTCCCTCCGATAAACTCATCTTT. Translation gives CALGEPSPLTPSDKLIF.

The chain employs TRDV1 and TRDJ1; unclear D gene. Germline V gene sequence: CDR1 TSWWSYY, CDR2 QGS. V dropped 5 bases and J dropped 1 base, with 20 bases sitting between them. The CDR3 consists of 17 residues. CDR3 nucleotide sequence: TGTGCTCTTGGGACCCCGCCGAGCTGCGGTTCCACCGATAAACTCATCTTT. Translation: CALGTPPSCGSTDKLIF.

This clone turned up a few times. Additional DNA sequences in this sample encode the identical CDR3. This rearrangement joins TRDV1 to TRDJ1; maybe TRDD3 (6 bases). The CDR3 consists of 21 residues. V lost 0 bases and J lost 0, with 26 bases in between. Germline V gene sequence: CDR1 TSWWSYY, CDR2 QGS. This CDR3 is CALGELGNPRLHWAYTDKLIF. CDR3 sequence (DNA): TGTGCTCTTGGGGAACTAGGGAACCCTAGGCTTCACTGGGCGTACACCGATAAACTCATCTTT.

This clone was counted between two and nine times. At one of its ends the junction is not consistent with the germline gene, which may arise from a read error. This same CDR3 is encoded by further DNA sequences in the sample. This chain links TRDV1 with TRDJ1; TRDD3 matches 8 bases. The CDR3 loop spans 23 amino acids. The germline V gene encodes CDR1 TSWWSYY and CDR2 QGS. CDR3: CALGELANSLGDTGQRDTDKLIF. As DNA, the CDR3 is TGTGCTCTCGGGGAACTTGCCAACTCCCTCGGGGATACCGGACAAAGGGACACCGATAAACTCATCTTT.

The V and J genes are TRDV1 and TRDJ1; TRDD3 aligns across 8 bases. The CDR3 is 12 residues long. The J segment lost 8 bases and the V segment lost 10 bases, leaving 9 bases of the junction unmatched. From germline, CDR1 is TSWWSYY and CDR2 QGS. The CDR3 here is CARRGYLRKLIF. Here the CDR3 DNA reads TGTGCTCGTCGGGGATACCTTAGGAAACTCATCTTT.

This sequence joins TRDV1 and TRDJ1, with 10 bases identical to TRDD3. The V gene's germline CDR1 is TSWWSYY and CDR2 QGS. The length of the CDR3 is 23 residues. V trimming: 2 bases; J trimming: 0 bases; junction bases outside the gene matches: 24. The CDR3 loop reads CALGELLRGIRSCHSEYTDKLIF. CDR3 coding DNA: TGTGCTCTTGGGGAATTACTACGGGGGATACGCTCGTGTCACTCCGAGTACACCGATAAACTCATCTTT.

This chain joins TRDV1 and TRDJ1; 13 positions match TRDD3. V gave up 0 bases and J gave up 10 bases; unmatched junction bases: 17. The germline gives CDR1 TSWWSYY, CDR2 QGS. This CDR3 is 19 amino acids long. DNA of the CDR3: TGTGCTCTTGGGGAACTTCCCCATCTTCCACTACTGGGGGATACGGGACTCATCTTT. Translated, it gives CALGELPHLPLLGDTGLIF.

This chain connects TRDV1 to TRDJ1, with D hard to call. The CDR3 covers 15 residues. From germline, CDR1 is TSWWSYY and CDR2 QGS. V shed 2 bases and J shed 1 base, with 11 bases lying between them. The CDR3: CALGESPECTDKLIF. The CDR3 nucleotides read TGTGCTCTTGGGGAATCACCGGAGTGCACCGATAAACTCATCTTT.

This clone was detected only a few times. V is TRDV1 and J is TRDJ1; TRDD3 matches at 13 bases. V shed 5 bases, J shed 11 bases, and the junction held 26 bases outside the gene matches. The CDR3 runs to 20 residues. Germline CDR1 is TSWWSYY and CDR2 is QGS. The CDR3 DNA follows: TGTGCTCTTGGGAACGGGGGATTCCTACGGGGACTGGGGGATACGGCGTGGCTCATCTTT. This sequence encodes CALGNGGFLRGLGDTAWLIF.

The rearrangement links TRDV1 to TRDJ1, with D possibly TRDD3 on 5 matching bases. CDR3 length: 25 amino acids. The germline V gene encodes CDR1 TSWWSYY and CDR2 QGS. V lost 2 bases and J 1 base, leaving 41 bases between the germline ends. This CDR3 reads CALGEEGRRHSGHYGRIYCTDKLIF. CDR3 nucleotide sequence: TGTGCTCTTGGGGAAGAGGGGCGACGACATTCGGGACATTACGGACGGATATATTGCACCGATAAACTCATCTTT.

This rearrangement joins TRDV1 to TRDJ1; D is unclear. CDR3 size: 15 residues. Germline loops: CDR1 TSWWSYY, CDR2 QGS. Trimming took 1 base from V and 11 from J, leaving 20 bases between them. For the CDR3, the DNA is TGTGCTCTTGGGGAACCGACTTCTCCTCTACCGAGGCTCATCTTT. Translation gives CALGEPTSPLPRLIF.

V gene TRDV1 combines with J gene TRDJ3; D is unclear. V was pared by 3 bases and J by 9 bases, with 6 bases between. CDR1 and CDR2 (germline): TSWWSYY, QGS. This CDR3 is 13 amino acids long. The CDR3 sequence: CALGDSATRQMFF. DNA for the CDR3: TGTGCTCTTGGGGACTCGGCCACCCGACAGATGTTTTTC.

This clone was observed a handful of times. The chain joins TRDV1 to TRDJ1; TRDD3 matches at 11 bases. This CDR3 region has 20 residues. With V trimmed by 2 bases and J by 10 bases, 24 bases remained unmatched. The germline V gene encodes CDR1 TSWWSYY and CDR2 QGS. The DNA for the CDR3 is TGTGCTCTTGGGGAAGGTGTCAACTCTCCTGTACTGGGGGATAAAGGTGGACTCATCTTT. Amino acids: CALGEGVNSPVLGDKGGLIF.

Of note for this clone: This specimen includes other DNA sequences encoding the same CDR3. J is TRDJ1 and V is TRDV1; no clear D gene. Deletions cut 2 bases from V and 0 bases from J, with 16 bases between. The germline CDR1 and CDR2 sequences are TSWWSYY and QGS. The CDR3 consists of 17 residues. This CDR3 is CALGEEDPEKYTDKLIF. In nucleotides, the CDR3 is TGTGCTCTTGGGGAAGAAGATCCCGAGAAGTACACCGATAAACTCATCTTT.

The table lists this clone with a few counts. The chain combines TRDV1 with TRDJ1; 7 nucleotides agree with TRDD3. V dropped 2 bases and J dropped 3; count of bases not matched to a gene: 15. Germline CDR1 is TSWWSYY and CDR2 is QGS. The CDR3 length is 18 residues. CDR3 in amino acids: CALGEIPVLGIGPDKLIF. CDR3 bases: TGTGCTCTTGGGGAAATTCCTGTACTGGGGATAGGCCCCGATAAACTCATCTTT.

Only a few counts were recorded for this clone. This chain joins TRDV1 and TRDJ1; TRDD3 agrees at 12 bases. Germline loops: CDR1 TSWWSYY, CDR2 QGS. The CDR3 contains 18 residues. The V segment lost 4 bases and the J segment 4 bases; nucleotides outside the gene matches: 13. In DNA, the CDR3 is TGTGCTCTTGGGGTTCGCCTTCCTACTGGGGGATACCACGATAAACTCATCTTT. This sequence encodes CALGVRLPTGGYHDKLIF.

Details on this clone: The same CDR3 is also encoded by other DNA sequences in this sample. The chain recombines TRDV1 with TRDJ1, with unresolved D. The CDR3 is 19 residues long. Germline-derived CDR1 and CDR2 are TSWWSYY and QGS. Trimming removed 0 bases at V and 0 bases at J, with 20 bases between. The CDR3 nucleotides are TGTGCTCTTGGGGAACTCAGAACCCCCTTTATATGGTACACCGATAAACTCATCTTT. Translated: CALGELRTPFIWYTDKLIF.

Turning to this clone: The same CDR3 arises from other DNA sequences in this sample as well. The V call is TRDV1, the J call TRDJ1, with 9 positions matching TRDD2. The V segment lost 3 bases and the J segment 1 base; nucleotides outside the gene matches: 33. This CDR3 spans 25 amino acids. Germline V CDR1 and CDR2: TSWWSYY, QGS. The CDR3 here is CALGDSEEPTWPSYNFWSGTDKLIF. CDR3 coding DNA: TGTGCTCTTGGGGACTCCGAAGAACCCACGTGGCCTTCCTACAATTTCTGGTCGGGCACCGATAAACTCATCTTT.